This entry is about one TCR beta chain. Its antigen is currently unknown. This specimen comes from a study of immune characteristics of hereditary and idiopathic chronic pancreatitis. Study observations and caveats: Hereditary and idiopathic cases differed in TRBV10, TRBV19, TRBV23 and TRBV5 usage.

Total pancreatectomy with islet autotransplantation was the source of the chronic pancreatitis pancreas tissue. Genomic DNA was extracted directly from bulk pancreas tissue without T cell sorting. In germline, CDR1 is SGHKS, CDR2 YYEKEE (reference sequence). Trimming took 0 bases from V and 0 from J, leaving 9 bases between them. The CDR3 runs 15 residues. The protocol was immunoSEQ multiplex PCR, while the TCRdb copy is restricted to in-frame clones and leaves out a portion. The sample contains around 9,400 clones, about four fifths of which appear only once. The chain has TRBV5-5 and TRBJ2-5; D is ambiguous. The TCR sequence derives from a human donor with chronic pancreatitis. The sample was pancreas tissue with idiopathic chronic pancreatitis. The CDR3 loop is CASSLAPQDQETQYF. The CDR3 coding sequence is TGTGCCAGCAGCTTGGCACCTCAGGACCAAGAGACCCAGTACTTC.